This T cell receptor beta chain was found in a study of neurological immune-mediated disorders. Whole-study results and caveats: When grouped phylogenetically, the repertoires of 18 of the 34 multiple sclerosis patients fell together in one related-CDR3 cluster, which is a possible signature.

This clonotype was counted many times. As yet, its antigen is unknown. CDR3 length: 13 amino acids. Germline CDR1 reads SGHRS; CDR2 reads YFSETQ. V lost 5 bases and J lost 8, with 16 bases in between. Synthesis of cDNA used 5'RACE (with 10-nucleotide random UMIs). The output of every sequencing run, over 160 million TCR-beta sequences, came from 15-18 subjects. TCRdb independently ran MiXCR on the 5' RACE reads; one entry per CDR3 protein. The table shows 50,000 to 60,000 distinct CDR3 sequences, with about 4% occurring only once. The sequence came from a woman aged 40 to 49 with multiple sclerosis. Material: CD4+ T cells from blood. The chain recombines TRBV5-1 with TRBJ1-2, with TRBD1 as a possible D gene (5 bases). Here the CDR3 DNA reads TGCGCCAGCAGTTCGGAGGGGCGTGGGGGCTACACCTTC. It encodes CASSSEGRGGYTF.